The 28 T cell receptor beta chains in this list originate from one sample, sequenced in a study of cytomegalovirus exposure and HLA in healthy donors. Primers for the PCR totalled 60 Vbeta and 13 Jbeta. This table comes from immunoSEQ multiplex PCR, and its TCRdb copy is limited to in-frame clones, with some not included. The sample holds more than 150,000 clones, 75% to 85% seen once. Sequenced sample: PBMCs. These receptors were collected from a boy aged 5-17 years in good health and CMV-seronegative.

The chain carries TRBV4-1 and TRBJ2-7; D might be TRBD1 (6 bases). The CDR3 runs to 18 residues. Trimming took 1 base from V and 3 from J, leaving 22 bases between them. CDR1 is MGHRA and CDR2 is YSYEKL in the germline V gene. CDR3 sequence: CASSQVGVSPGADYEQYF. CDR3 in DNA: TGCGCCAGCAGCCAAGTTGGGGTCTCTCCAGGGGCCGACTACGAGCAGTACTTC.

The chain has TRBV4-2 and TRBJ1-1; D unclear. CDR1 and CDR2 (germline): LGHNA, YNFKEQ. V was trimmed by 0 bases and J by 3 bases, leaving 8 bases between them. The CDR3 runs 14 residues. This chain's CDR3 is CASSQDPGDTEAFF. In DNA, the CDR3 is TGTGCCAGCAGCCAAGATCCCGGGGACACTGAAGCTTTCTTT.

V usage is TRBV5-4 and J usage is TRBJ2-2; 8 bases align to TRBD2. Trimming cost V 0 bases and J 0 bases; bases outside gene matches: 1. Germline V gene data show CDR1 as SGHNT and CDR2 as YYREEE (reference sequence). CDR3 length equals 16 residues. The CDR3 reads CASSLGRGANTGELFF. CDR3 coding DNA: TGTGCCAGCAGCTTGGGGCGGGGGGCGAACACCGGGGAGCTGTTTTTT.

The chain links TRBV6-1 to TRBJ2-5, with 7 bases matching TRBD1. The CDR3 consists of 14 residues. Germline CDR1 reads MNHNS; CDR2 reads SASEGT. V was pared by 4 bases and J by 5 bases, with 7 bases of the junction left unmatched. Written as DNA, the CDR3 is TGTGCCAGCAGTGTCAAGGGGGCAGGGGAGACCCAGTACTTC. This codes for CASSVKGAGETQYF.

The V gene is TRBV5-1, the J gene TRBJ2-5, with TRBD1 as a possible D gene (6 bases). Germline V gives CDR1 SGHRS, CDR2 YFSETQ. The V end lost 4 bases, the J end lost 5 bases, and 12 bases lay between the germline ends. This CDR3 has 13 amino acids. CDR3 in amino acids: CASSQNRAETQYF. CDR3 nucleotide sequence: TGCGCCAGCAGCCAAAACAGGGCTGAGACCCAGTACTTC.

This clone has just one count. The chain couples TRBV6-4 to TRBJ1-2; 9 nucleotides align to TRBD1. Looked up from germline, CDR1 is MRHNA and CDR2 is SNTAGT. CDR3 size: 13 residues. Trimming at V came to 2 bases and at J to 8 bases, leaving 3 bases not matched to a gene. Written as DNA, the CDR3 is TGTGCCAGCAGTGACGTGGGACAGGGAGGCTACACCTTC. Translating it yields CASSDVGQGGYTF.

V usage is TRBV11-3 and J usage is TRBJ1-1, with D unclear. Germline loops: CDR1 SGHNT, CDR2 YENEEA. Trimming pared 5 bases from V and 0 bases from J, leaving 10 bases between. The CDR3 is 14 residues long. The DNA for the CDR3 is TGTGCCAGCAGCCTTAGAGTGATGAACACTGAAGCTTTCTTT. It translates to CASSLRVMNTEAFF.

The chain has TRBV7-9 and TRBJ2-5; 7 positions match TRBD1. Germline V CDR1 and CDR2: SEHNR, FQNEAQ (reference sequence). The CDR3 is 14 amino acids. Losses at the gene ends were 4 bases for V and 1 base for J; bases not matched to a gene: 3. The CDR3 bases are TGTGCCAGCAGCTCGTGGACAGGCCAAGAGACCCAGTACTTC. As protein: CASSSWTGQETQYF.

This chain's CDR3 is CASSLRGYTDTQYF. As DNA, the CDR3 is TGTGCCAGCAGTTTAAGGGGCTACACAGATACGCAGTATTTT. The chain combines TRBV27 with TRBJ2-3, with D possibly TRBD1 on 5 matching bases. Germline V gene data show CDR1 as MNHEY and CDR2 as SMNVEV (reference sequence). Trimming removed 2 bases at V and 2 bases at J, with 8 bases between. The CDR3 is 14 amino acids.

The genes are TRBV5-1 and TRBJ1-2; TRBD1 agrees at 8 bases. The V gene's germline CDR1 is SGHRS and CDR2 YFSETQ. This CDR3 is 14 amino acids long. Unmatched junction bases numbered 6, after V lost 0 bases and J lost 8 bases. CDR3 amino acids: CASSLEQGVKGYTF. As DNA, the CDR3 is TGCGCCAGCAGCTTGGAACAGGGGGTGAAAGGCTACACCTTC.

The chain uses TRBV7-2 and TRBJ1-5, with 10 bases lining up with TRBD1. The CDR3 has 15 amino acids. Losses at the gene ends were 4 bases for V and 3 bases for J; bases not matched to a gene: 3. From germline, CDR1 is SGHTA and CDR2 FQGNSA. The DNA of the CDR3 is TGTGCCAGCAGCTCGGGACAGGGGAACAATCAGCCCCAGCATTTT. Translating gives CASSSGQGNNQPQHF.

The V gene is TRBV5-1, the J gene TRBJ2-1; TRBD2 agrees at 7 bases. CDR1 and CDR2 from the germline V gene are SGHRS and YFSETQ. J was trimmed by 2 bases and V by 4 bases; bases with no gene match: 6. The CDR3 is made up of 15 amino acids. CDR3 amino acids: CASSQSAGAYNEQFF. Written as DNA, the CDR3 is TGCGCCAGCAGCCAGTCGGCGGGAGCCTACAATGAGCAGTTCTTC.

The chain links TRBV11-2 to TRBJ2-7; D may be TRBD2 (6 bases). V lost 4 bases, J lost 7 bases, and 8 bases lay in between. The CDR3 loop spans 11 amino acids. Germline CDR1 reads SGHAT; CDR2 reads FQNNGV. The CDR3 bases are TGTGCCAGCAGCTGGGGGAGGGAGCAGTACTTC. It yields the protein CASSWGREQYF.

The V and J genes are TRBV29-1 and TRBJ1-1, with a tentative D call TRBD1 (6 bases). Trimming shortened V by 5 bases and J by 1 base, and 14 bases separated the two germline ends. The V gene's germline CDR1 is SQVTM and CDR2 ANQGSEA. This CDR3 has 14 amino acids. The CDR3 loop is CSVTTGPANTEAFF. CDR3 nucleotide sequence: TGCAGCGTTACAACAGGGCCCGCGAACACTGAAGCTTTCTTT.

The CDR3 region has the DNA TGTGCCAGCAGCTCCTCGGGTGAGCAGTACTTC. This translates into CASSSSGEQYF. The chain uses TRBV7-2 and TRBJ2-7, with D unresolved. V lost 4 bases, J lost 7 bases, and 8 bases lay in between. This CDR3 has 11 residues. The germline CDR1 and CDR2 sequences are SGHTA and FQGNSA.

The chain is built from TRBV19 and TRBJ2-5, with D possibly matching TRBD1 (6 bases). The J call may be in error: the DNA end matches TRBJ2-7 better. The CDR3 runs to 14 residues. Germline V gene sequence: CDR1 LNHDA, CDR2 SQIVND (reference sequence). In DNA form, the CDR3 reads TGTGCCAGTAGCCAATTGGGACACACAACCGAGCAGTACTTC. This translates into CASSQLGHTTEQYF.

This rearrangement joins TRBV5-4 to TRBJ2-3; D not certain. The CDR3 runs 14 residues. Trimming took off 0 bases at V and 0 bases at J, with 5 bases between the two ends. CDR1 and CDR2 from the germline V gene are SGHNT and YYREEE (reference sequence). The CDR3 is CASSLGYSTDTQYF. CDR3 bases: TGTGCCAGCAGCTTGGGCTACAGCACAGATACGCAGTATTTT.

This chain uses TRBV11-1 with TRBJ1-2, with TRBD1 matching over 10 bases. From germline, CDR1 is SGHAT and CDR2 FQDESV (reference sequence). This CDR3 is 14 amino acids long. With 5 bases clipped from V and 5 bases from J, the junction kept 5 bases outside the gene matches. For the CDR3, the DNA is TGTGCCAGCAGCAGGGACAGGGGAATTTATGGCTACACCTTC. Protein sequence: CASSRDRGIYGYTF.

The chain has TRBV11-3 and TRBJ1-1; 7 bases fit TRBD1. CDR1 SGHNT and CDR2 YENEEA come from the germline V gene. The trim removed 5 bases at V and 2 bases at J, leaving 5 bases unmatched. The CDR3 is 14 amino acids. This CDR3 reads CASSPTGVNTEAFF. The CDR3, as DNA: TGTGCCAGCAGCCCCACAGGGGTTAACACTGAAGCTTTCTTT.

The chain links TRBV30 to TRBJ1-1; D unclear. The CDR3 is made up of 13 amino acids. Germline CDR1 reads GTSNPN; CDR2 reads SVGIG (reference sequence). Trimming cost V 0 bases and J 1 base, with 6 bases left between them. CDR3 region: CAWSVAENTEAFF. The DNA for the CDR3 is TGTGCCTGGAGTGTAGCCGAGAACACTGAAGCTTTCTTT.

As DNA, the CDR3 is TGTGCCAGCAGCGGGGGACTAGTTTCGGCCAATGAGCAGTTCTTC. Amino acid sequence: CASSGGLVSANEQFF. The V and J genes are TRBV9 and TRBJ2-1; TRBD2 matches at 8 bases. CDR3 size: 15 residues. The junction had 8 bases not matched to a gene; V was cut back by 3 bases and J by 6 bases. Germline CDR1 reads SGDLS; CDR2 reads YYNGEE.

This clone has just a few counts. The chain combines TRBV10-1 with TRBJ2-5, with 7 positions matching TRBD2. The germline V gene encodes CDR1 WNHNN and CDR2 SYGVQD (reference sequence). The V segment lost 4 bases and the J segment 5 bases; nucleotides outside the gene matches: 7. The CDR3 covers 14 residues. CDR3 bases: TGCGCCAGCAGTGCCAGCGGGGCCCAGGAGACCCAGTACTTC. This encodes CASSASGAQETQYF.

This clone occurred once. The J gene is TRBJ2-7, the V gene TRBV9; a weak D match, TRBD1 (5 bases). From germline, CDR1 is SGDLS and CDR2 YYNGEE. CDR3 length: 13 residues. V lost 1 base to trimming and J lost 7 bases, with 12 bases between them. The CDR3 region is CASSVQGLKEQYF. CDR3 nucleotides: TGTGCCAGCAGCGTACAGGGTCTGAAAGAGCAGTACTTC.

This clone appeared once. V and J are TRBV27 and TRBJ2-7; 8 nucleotides align to TRBD1. J lost 4 bases, V lost 4 bases, and 9 bases had no gene match. The CDR3 is 15 amino acids. Looked up from germline, CDR1 is MNHEY and CDR2 is SMNVEV (reference sequence). The CDR3 DNA reads TGTGCCAGCAGTTCTCTTGGGACAGGCACTTACGAGCAGTACTTC. Its protein is CASSSLGTGTYEQYF.

The chain couples TRBV4-1 to TRBJ1-1; TRBD1 matches at 9 bases. With 1 base clipped from V and 8 bases from J, the junction kept 8 bases outside the gene matches. The CDR3 spans 15 residues. Germline loops: CDR1 MGHRA, CDR2 YSYEKL. As DNA, the CDR3 is TGCGCCAGCAGCCAAGGGGACAGGGCGGTGGGAGAAGCTTTCTTT. Residues: CASSQGDRAVGEAFF.

The rearrangement uses TRBV4-1 and TRBJ2-7; 8 positions agree with TRBD2. V was clipped by 0 bases and J by 2 bases; unmatched bases: 9. The CDR3 sequence is 17 residues long. Germline CDR1 is MGHRA and CDR2 is YSYEKL. This CDR3 is CASSQDLASGRAYEQYF. For the CDR3, the DNA is TGCGCCAGCAGCCAAGATCTAGCCAGCGGGAGAGCCTACGAGCAGTACTTC.

The chain recombines TRBV4-3 with TRBJ2-7, with TRBD2 as a possible D gene (6 bases). CDR1 and CDR2 (germline): LGHNA, YSLEER. The V end lost 1 base, the J end lost 5 bases, and 12 bases lay between the germline ends. The CDR3 extends over 14 amino acids. The CDR3 DNA follows: TGCGCCAGCAGCCAAGTCAGGGAGGAGCACGAGCAGTACTTC. It encodes CASSQVREEHEQYF.

The rearrangement links TRBV30 to TRBJ1-2; 7 positions agree with TRBD1. CDR3 size: 14 residues. The V gene end was trimmed by 2 bases and the J gene end by 1 base; junction bases not matched to a gene: 4. Per germline, CDR1 GTSNPN and CDR2 SVGIG (reference sequence). The CDR3 DNA is TGTGCCTGGAGTCGGGACAGTGTTAACTATGGCTACACCTTC. Its translation is CAWSRDSVNYGYTF. Drawing the rest from reference TRBV30 and TRBJ1-2, the complete variable domain is SQTIHQWPATLVQPVGSPLSLECTVEGTSNPNLYWYRQAAGRGLQLLFYSVGIGQISSEVPQNLSASRPQDRQFILSSKKLLLSDSGFYLCAWSRDSVNYGYTFGSGTRLTVV.